These 16 T cell receptor beta chains were sequenced from one sample in a study of T cells in Graves' hyperthyroidism and ophthalmopathy. Amplification of TCR beta CDR3 regions was performed using RNA transcripts as template. The HTBI primer set was used in a first-round RT-PCR of the TCR CDR3. TCRdb used MiXCR to reprocess the multiplex PCR reads, holding one entry per CDR3 protein. The data contain hundreds of thousands of distinct CDR3 sequences, around 21% of them singletons. The specimen sequenced was blood. The receptor set was obtained from a man aged 30 to 39 with Graves' ophthalmopathy.

In its sample, this clonotype was seen a few times. The chain employs TRBV30 and TRBJ2-2; D not resolved. The CDR3 covers 15 residues. Per the germline V gene, CDR1 is GTSNPN and CDR2 is SVGIG (reference sequence). The V gene lost 3 bases and the J gene lost 1 base, with 12 bases spanning the gap. The CDR3 DNA reads TGTGCCTGGAGAAAGGCACCCATGAACACCGGGGAGCTGTTTTTT. It translates to CAWRKAPMNTGELFF.

This clonotype was observed a single time. The V gene is TRBV29-1, the J gene TRBJ2-3; TRBD2 might be the D (7 bases). The V end was cut by 1 base, the J end by 7 bases, with 15 bases between. CDR1 SQVTM and CDR2 ANQGSEA come from the germline V gene. CDR3 size: 14 residues. This CDR3 reads CSVEGGGAGNTQYF. The CDR3 DNA follows: TGCAGCGTTGAAGGAGGGGGAGCGGGAAATACGCAGTATTTT.

The chain joins TRBV12-3 or TRBV12-4 to TRBJ2-2, with D maybe TRBD2 (5 bases). Trimming stripped 7 bases from V and 0 bases from J, with 12 bases between. This CDR3 is 15 amino acids long. The CDR3 sequence is CASTARVPNTGELFF. The CDR3 nucleotides are TGTGCCAGCACCGCGCGGGTCCCGAACACCGGGGAGCTGTTTTTT.

V is TRBV30 and J is TRBJ2-2, with a tentative D call TRBD2 (6 bases). V was clipped by 3 bases and J by 0 bases, with 14 bases between them. The CDR3 covers 16 residues. Germline CDR1 GTSNPN, CDR2 SVGIG (reference sequence). The CDR3, as DNA: TGTGCCTGGAGGCATCTAGCGCGCGCGAACACCGGGGAGCTGTTTTTT. It yields the protein CAWRHLARANTGELFF.

This chain connects TRBV6-1 to TRBJ1-2; D is unresolved. Germline loops: CDR1 MNHNS, CDR2 SASEGT. The V end was cut by 6 bases, the J end by 6 bases, with 14 bases between. The length of the CDR3 is 13 residues. CDR3 bases: TGTGCCAGCAGGAGGACCAGAGATAATGGCTACACCTTC. This sequence encodes CASRRTRDNGYTF.

This clonotype was observed at least ten times. This chain connects TRBV5-1 to TRBJ2-7, with 13 bases identical to TRBD2. The CDR3 extends over 18 amino acids. The germline CDR1 and CDR2 sequences are SGHRS and YFSETQ. Trimming took 0 bases from V and 3 from J; bases not matched to a gene: 9. CDR3 residues: CASSLGSGTSGNFYEQYF. The CDR3 DNA reads as TGCGCCAGCAGCTTGGGGAGCGGGACTAGCGGGAACTTCTACGAGCAGTACTTC.

This chain links TRBV6-1 with TRBJ2-7; D not certain. V gave up 6 bases and J gave up 1 base, with 10 bases separating them. This CDR3 has 13 residues. Germline-derived CDR1 and CDR2 are MNHNS and SASEGT. CDR3 sequence (DNA): TGTGCCAGCAGACCAGGATATTCCTACGAGCAGTACTTC. Translated: CASRPGYSYEQYF.

V gene TRBV5-1 combines with J gene TRBJ2-1; no definite D call. Germline CDR1 and CDR2: SGHRS and YFSETQ. V was clipped by 0 bases and J by 0 bases, with 13 bases between them. The CDR3 consists of 17 residues. For the CDR3, the DNA is TGCGCCAGCAGCTTGGGACGGGCAGCAAGCTCCTACAATGAGCAGTTCTTC. Translating it yields CASSLGRAASSYNEQFF.

This clonotype was observed many times. The CDR3 region is CASSFSGDLYNEQFF. CDR3 nucleotide sequence: TGTGCCAGCAGCTTCTCAGGAGACCTTTACAATGAGCAGTTCTTC. The chain links TRBV11-3 to TRBJ2-1; D call uncertain. V lost 3 bases and J lost 4, with 13 bases in between. Germline V lookup: CDR1 SGHNT, CDR2 YENEEA. This CDR3 is built from 15 residues.

The table lists this clonotype with many counts. V usage is TRBV30 and J usage is TRBJ1-5; tentatively, D is TRBD1 (5 bases). The V and J ends lost 5 bases and 9 bases respectively, with 17 bases between them. The CDR3 has 13 amino acids. Per germline, CDR1 GTSNPN and CDR2 SVGIG (reference sequence). CDR3 region: CAWGGSGQGPQHF. As DNA, the CDR3 is TGTGCCTGGGGGGGATCGGGCCAGGGGCCCCAGCATTTT.

V is TRBV28 and J is TRBJ2-7; the match to TRBD1 covers 10 bases. V was clipped by 6 bases and J by 7 bases; unmatched bases: 12. Per germline, CDR1 MDHEN and CDR2 SYDVKM. The CDR3 has 15 amino acids. CDR3: CASSRSTGGWGEQYF. The CDR3 nucleotides read TGTGCCAGCAGCCGTTCGACAGGGGGCTGGGGGGAGCAGTACTTC.

This sequence joins TRBV30 and TRBJ2-5; D remains unclear. This CDR3 is built from 11 residues. The germline gives CDR1 GTSNPN, CDR2 SVGIG (reference sequence). The V and J ends lost 7 bases and 4 bases respectively, with 10 bases between them. CDR3: CALRFRETQYF. The CDR3 nucleotides are TGTGCCTTGAGGTTCCGAGAGACCCAGTACTTC. The full variable domain, rest sourced from reference TRBV30 and TRBJ2-5, is SQTIHQWPATLVQPVGSPLSLECTVEGTSNPNLYWYRQAAGRGLQLLFYSVGIGQISSEVPQNLSASRPQDRQFILSSKKLLLSDSGFYLCALRFRETQYFGPGTRLLVL.

This clonotype came up a few times. The chain carries TRBV20-1 and TRBJ2-5, with no clear D. Per the germline V gene, CDR1 is DFQATT and CDR2 is SNEGSKA (reference sequence). This CDR3 is 12 amino acids long. The V and J ends lost 5 bases and 4 bases respectively, with 11 bases between them. The CDR3 reads CSAEDLSETQYF. The DNA for the CDR3 is TGCAGTGCTGAGGACCTCTCAGAGACCCAGTACTTC.

The V gene is TRBV5-1, the J gene TRBJ2-7, with TRBD1 as a possible D gene (5 bases). The CDR3 has 13 amino acids. V was cut by 0 bases and J by 5 bases, with 9 bases left in between. Germline assignment: CDR1 SGHRS and CDR2 YFSETQ. The DNA of the CDR3 is TGCGCCAGCAGCTTGGATTCGACAGACGAGCAGTACTTC. Translating it yields CASSLDSTDEQYF.

With respect to this clonotype: It may be a read error: a sequence one base away is much more abundant. V and J are TRBV3-1 and TRBJ2-7; 7 bases agree with TRBD2. V lost 8 bases to trimming and J lost 0 bases; unmatched junction nucleotides: 10. The CDR3 covers 15 residues. Germline values: CDR1 LGHDT, CDR2 YNNKEL (reference sequence). The CDR3 bases are TGTGCCAGCGGCCCGACTAGCCGATACTCCTACGAGCAGTACTTC. This gives the protein CASGPTSRYSYEQYF.

This clonotype has just a few counts. The chain couples TRBV28 to TRBJ1-1, with D unresolved. The ends were cut back, 10 bases at V and 1 base at J, with 13 bases in the middle. From germline, CDR1 is MDHEN and CDR2 SYDVKM. This CDR3 has 13 amino acids. DNA for the CDR3: TGTGCCACCCGACCCATGCCGAACACTGAAGCTTTCTTT. It is translated as CATRPMPNTEAFF.